This T cell receptor beta chain appears in the sequencing data of a study of CD8+ T cells in alopecia areata. Study-level background: Tofacitinib therapy lasting 6 to 18 months was followed by 6 months off drug. The study, taken as a whole, reports: Sequenced scalp T cells also include alphabeta T cells resident in normal skin. The study found TCR sharing across patients less clear than in mice, possibly for HLA reasons. The study found higher clonality in lesional than normal scalp, especially in alopecia totalis/universalis.

RNA extraction was followed by reverse transcription into cDNA, which acted as the sequencing template. Sequencing used immunoSEQ multiplex PCR; TCRdb keeps in-frame clones, though not all of them. The sample consists of under 200,000 clones, 55% to 75% of them appearing once. Trimming removed 0 bases at V and 4 bases at J, with 10 bases between. The CDR3 consists of 15 residues. The germline V gene encodes CDR1 SNHLY and CDR2 FYNNEI. The sample's treatment: oral pan-JAK inhibitor, 5-10 mg twice daily. Worth noting for this clone: What it binds is not known.

The sequence was collected from a human donor with alopecia areata. The source was CD4+ T cells sorted from blood, collected at week 24, from a patient treated with tofacitinib. The genes are TRBV2 and TRBJ1-5; D is ambiguous. The CDR3 spells CASSEALRGNQPQHF. The CDR3 DNA follows: TGTGCCAGCAGTGAAGCGCTTAGAGGAAATCAGCCCCAGCATTTT.